Sequencing of this T cell receptor (beta chain) was carried out in a study of beta chain features in type 1 diabetes. This CDR3 has 16 residues. The V gene's germline CDR1 is SGHDT and CDR2 YYEEEE. V dropped 4 bases and J dropped 9; count of bases not matched to a gene: 12. With respect to this clone: The antigen is unknown.

Broader study findings: Shorter TCRB CDR3s, moderately but significantly so, marked every one of the four CD4+ subsets in Type 1 diabetes patients.

The authors reverse transcribed all of the isolated RNA, so sequencing captured expressed TCRB transcripts. Assay used: immunoSEQ multiplex PCR; TCRdb lists only in-frame clones, some missing. The table includes over 150,000 clones, approximately 7.8% detected once. This clonotype was obtained from a woman in her 40s with type 1 diabetes. The sequenced material came from central memory CD4+ T cells from blood. The chain couples TRBV5-6 to TRBJ2-4, with 11 nucleotides matching TRBD1. CDR3 region: CASSRGTGGRGGIQYF. In DNA form, the CDR3 reads TGTGCCAGCAGCCGCGGGACAGGGGGACGGGGCGGCATTCAGTACTTC.